This TCR beta chain was sequenced for a study of beta chain features in type 1 diabetes. Isolated RNA was reverse transcribed in full, so expressed TCRB transcripts were sequenced. TCRdb's copy holds only in-frame clones and misses some; the assay was immunoSEQ multiplex PCR. The data contain 120,000 to 150,000 clones, under 60% of them singletons. Germline trimming cut 4 bases from V and 6 bases from J; bases unmatched to any gene: 11. The CDR3 contains 16 residues. The V gene's germline CDR1 is LGHNA and CDR2 YSLEER. This clone has a handful of counts. Its antigen is still unknown. Findings and caveats of the study: There was a possibility that cDNA sequencing over-represented cells with high TCR expression.

The chain links TRBV4-3 to TRBJ2-1; 8 bases line up with TRBD2. The sequence derives from a man aged 18 to 29 in good health. Sequenced: Tregs from blood. The CDR3 DNA follows: TGCGCCAGCAGCCGCTACCGGAGCGGGAGCGGCAATGAGCAGTTCTTC. Protein: CASSRYRSGSGNEQFF.